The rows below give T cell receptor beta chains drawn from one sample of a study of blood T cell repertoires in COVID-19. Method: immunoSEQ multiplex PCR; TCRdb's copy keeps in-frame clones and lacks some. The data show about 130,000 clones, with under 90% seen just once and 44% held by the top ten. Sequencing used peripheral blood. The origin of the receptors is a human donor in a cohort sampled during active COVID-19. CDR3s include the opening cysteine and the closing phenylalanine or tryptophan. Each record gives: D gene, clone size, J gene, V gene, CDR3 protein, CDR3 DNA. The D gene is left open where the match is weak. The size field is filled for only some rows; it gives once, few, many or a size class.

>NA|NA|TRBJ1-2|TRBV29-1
CSVDTGGGGYTF
TGCAGCGTTGACACGGGGGGAGGTGGCTACACCTTC
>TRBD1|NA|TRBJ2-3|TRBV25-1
CASSQAYGTGYDTQYF
TGTGCCAGCAGTCAAGCCTACGGGACAGGATACGATACGCAGTATTTT
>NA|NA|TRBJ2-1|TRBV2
CASNPEGGLYNEQFF
TGTGCCAGCAATCCCGAGGGGGGGCTCTACAATGAGCAGTTCTTC
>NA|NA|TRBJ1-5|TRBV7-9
CASSLGAAGVNQPQHF
TGTGCCAGCAGCTTAGGGGCAGCCGGGGTCAATCAGCCCCAGCATTTT
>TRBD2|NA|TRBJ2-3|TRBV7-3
CASSSPGGGWDTQYF
TGTGCCAGCAGCTCCCCCGGCGGGGGTTGGGATACGCAGTATTTT
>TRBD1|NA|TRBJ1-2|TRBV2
CASTPGGFEGYTF
TGTGCCAGCACCCCAGGGGGTTTTGAAGGCTACACCTTC
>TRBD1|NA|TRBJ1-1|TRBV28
CASSPGGQLMNTEAFF
TGTGCCAGCAGCCCAGGGGGCCAACTAATGAACACTGAAGCTTTCTTT
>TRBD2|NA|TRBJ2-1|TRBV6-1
CASSEFGPSGPREQFF
TGTGCCAGCAGTGAATTTGGGCCTAGCGGACCGAGGGAGCAGTTCTTC
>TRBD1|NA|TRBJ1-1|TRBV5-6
CASSLDRGNTEAFF
TGTGCCAGCAGCTTGGACAGGGGGAACACTGAAGCTTTCTTT
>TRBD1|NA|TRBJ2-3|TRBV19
CASRGTGTDTQYF
TGTGCCAGTAGGGGGACAGGGACGGATACGCAGTATTTT
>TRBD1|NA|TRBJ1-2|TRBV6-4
CASSPGQGIYGYTF
TGTGCCAGCAGTCCGGGACAGGGAATCTATGGCTACACCTTC
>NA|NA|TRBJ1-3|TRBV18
CASSMGLGDTIYF
TGTGCCAGCTCCATGGGACTTGGGGACACCATATATTTT
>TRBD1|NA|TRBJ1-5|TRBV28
CASTGTGGVSQPQHF
TGTGCCAGCACTGGGACAGGGGGCGTGAGTCAGCCCCAGCATTTT
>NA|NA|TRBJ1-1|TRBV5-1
CASSAGGGGKAFF
TGCGCCAGCAGCGCTGGTGGGGGGGGAAAAGCTTTCTTT
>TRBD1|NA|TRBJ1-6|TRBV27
CASSSKQGFNSPLHF
TGTGCCAGCAGTTCCAAACAGGGGTTTAATTCACCCCTCCACTTT
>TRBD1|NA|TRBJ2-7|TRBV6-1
CASTLGQPLYEQYF
TGTGCCAGCACCCTGGGACAGCCTCTCTACGAGCAGTACTTC
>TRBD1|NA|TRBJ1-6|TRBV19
CASSIGQGTGGGTAPLHF
TGTGCCAGTAGTATAGGCCAAGGGACAGGGGGGGGTACGGCACCCCTCCACTTT
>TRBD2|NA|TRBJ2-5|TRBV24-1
CATSDSGSGETQYF
TGTGCCACCAGTGATAGCGGGAGCGGAGAGACCCAGTACTTC
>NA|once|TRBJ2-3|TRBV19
CASSMIWGLGTDTQYF
TGTGCCAGTAGTATGATCTGGGGGCTAGGCACAGATACGCAGTATTTT
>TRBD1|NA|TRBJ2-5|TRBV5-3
CARSRNGQVEGETQYF
TGTGCCAGAAGCCGAAACGGACAGGTGGAAGGAGAGACCCAGTACTTC
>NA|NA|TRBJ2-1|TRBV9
CASSALYNEQFF
TGTGCCAGCAGCGCCTTATACAATGAGCAGTTCTTC
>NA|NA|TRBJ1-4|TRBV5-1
CASSLDWGASEKLFF
TGCGCCAGCAGCTTGGATTGGGGCGCGAGTGAAAAACTGTTTTTT
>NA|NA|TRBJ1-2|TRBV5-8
CASSLDTGIFYGYTF
TGTGCCAGCAGCTTGGATACAGGCATCTTCTATGGCTACACCTTC
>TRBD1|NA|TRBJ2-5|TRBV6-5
CASRISGGRVGTQYF
TGTGCCAGCAGAATCTCAGGGGGCCGGGTGGGGACCCAGTACTTC
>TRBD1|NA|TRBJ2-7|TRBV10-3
CAISQGYEQYF
TGTGCCATTTCACAGGGGTACGAGCAGTACTTC
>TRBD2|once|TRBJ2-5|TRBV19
CASSIGSSGGETQYF
TGTGCCAGTAGTATAGGGTCTAGCGGGGGGGAGACCCAGTACTTC
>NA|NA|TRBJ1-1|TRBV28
CASSLAPARWDTEAFF
TGTGCCAGCAGCCTAGCCCCGGCCAGATGGGACACTGAAGCTTTCTTT
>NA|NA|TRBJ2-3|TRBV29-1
CSVKGLRGTSTDTQYF
TGCAGCGTCAAGGGCTTGCGGGGTACTAGCACAGATACGCAGTATTTT